The T cell receptor (beta chain) under discussion was sequenced for a study of identical twins. Study-level results: Analyses of zero insertions could, in part, be confounded by invariant MAIT and iNKT cells. The study found excess low generation probability among twin-shared out-of-frame alpha sequences.

Per the germline V gene, CDR1 is SNHLY and CDR2 is FYNNEI. This CDR3 comprises 14 residues. V was pared by 8 bases and J by 4 bases, with 17 bases between. In the case of this clonotype: Its target is not known.

Template switching added a universal primer site; cDNA carried unique molecular identifiers. TCRdb analysed the 5' RACE reads with MiXCR anew, one entry per CDR3 protein. Seen here are 450,000 or so distinct CDR3 sequences, over 12% observed once, and the top ten hold approximately 0.52%. These sequences were also reported in another study, on yellow fever vaccine responses in identical twins. That report adds: The T cell response to vaccination in identical twins was reportedly partly convergent and partly personalized.

The chain carries TRBV2 and TRBJ1-1; D is unresolved. The sample comprised CD4+ T cells sorted from blood. The sequence derives from a woman aged 18-29 years in good health. CDR3 sequence: CASSSDPSSTEAFF. CDR3 bases: TGTGCCAGCTCGTCGGATCCCTCGAGCACTGAAGCTTTCTTT.